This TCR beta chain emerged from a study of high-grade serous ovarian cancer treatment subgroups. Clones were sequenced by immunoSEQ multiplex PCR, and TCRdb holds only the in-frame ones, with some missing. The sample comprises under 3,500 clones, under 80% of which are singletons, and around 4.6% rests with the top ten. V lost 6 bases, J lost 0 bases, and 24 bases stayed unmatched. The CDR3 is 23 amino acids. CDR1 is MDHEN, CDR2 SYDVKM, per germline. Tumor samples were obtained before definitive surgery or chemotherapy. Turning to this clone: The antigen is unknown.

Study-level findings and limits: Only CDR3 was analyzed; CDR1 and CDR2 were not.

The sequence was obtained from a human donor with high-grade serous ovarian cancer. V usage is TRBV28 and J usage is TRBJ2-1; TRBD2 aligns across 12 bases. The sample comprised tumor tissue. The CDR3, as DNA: TGTGCCAGCAGACGGGACTCCTTCCGCCCCTCTAGCGGGAGGGCCGACTCCTACAATGAGCAGTTCTTC. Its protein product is CASRRDSFRPSSGRADSYNEQFF.